Listed below are T cell receptor beta chains from one sample, sequenced in a study of glioma-infiltrating T cells after dendritic cell vaccination. TCRdb's table, derived via immunoSEQ multiplex PCR, lists solely in-frame clones and lacks some. The sample has about 58,000 clones, around 85% seen once; the top ten hold approximately 14%. The sequenced sample was blood, obtained after dendritic cell vaccination. These receptors were collected from a human donor with glioblastoma. Both conserved end residues are part of each CDR3. The D gene is left open where the match is weak. Size is stated for part of the rows, as once, few or many counts, or as a class when the clone is expanded.

NA	17	NA	TRBV30	TRBJ2-6	CAWSGTDPSGGANVLTF	TGTGCCTGGAGTGGGACCGACCCCTCGGGGGGGGCCAACGTCCTGACTTTC
NA	12	NA	TRBV30	TRBJ1-1	CAWTDSLPEAFF	TGTGCCTGGACTGACAGCCTTCCTGAAGCTTTCTTT
once	15	NA	TRBV6-5	TRBJ1-1	CASSYGETYDTEAFF	TGTGCCAGCAGTTACGGGGAGACTTACGACACTGAAGCTTTCTTT
NA	16	NA	TRBV7-2	TRBJ1-5	CASSLGAWSLNQPQHF	TGTGCCAGCAGCTTAGGAGCTTGGAGCCTTAATCAGCCCCAGCATTTT
NA	13	NA	TRBV27	TRBJ1-1	CASSFRLNTEAFF	TGTGCCAGCAGTTTTCGTTTGAACACTGAAGCTTTCTTT
NA	15	TRBD1	TRBV29-1	TRBJ2-7	CSVRGGTGDSYEQYF	TGCAGCGTTCGGGGCGGGACAGGCGATTCCTACGAGCAGTACTTC
NA	12	NA	TRBV15	TRBJ1-4	CATSREDGELFF	TGTGCCACCAGCAGAGAGGACGGGGAACTGTTTTTT
NA	13	NA	TRBV7-2	TRBJ1-4	CASSRNRGEKLFF	TGTGCCAGCAGCCGAAATAGAGGGGAAAAACTGTTTTTT
NA	16	TRBD1	TRBV4-1	TRBJ1-1	CASSQLPTGERAEAFF	TGCGCCAGCAGCCAGCTTCCCACAGGGGAGAGGGCTGAAGCTTTCTTT
NA	14	NA	TRBV5-1	TRBJ2-7	CASSEPRGSYEQYF	TGCGCCAGCAGCGAGCCTAGAGGGTCCTACGAGCAGTACTTC
NA	18	TRBD1	TRBV4-1	TRBJ1-6	CASSQAAPGTGYNSPLHF	TGCGCCAGCAGCCAGGCGGCCCCCGGGACAGGGTATAATTCACCCCTCCACTTT
NA	15	NA	TRBV28	TRBJ1-2	CASSLGSEAHYGYTF	TGTGCCAGCAGTTTAGGTTCGGAGGCCCACTATGGCTACACCTTC
NA	13	TRBD1	TRBV4-1	TRBJ1-1	CASRETGGTEAFF	TGCGCCAGCAGAGAGACAGGGGGCACTGAAGCTTTCTTT
NA	16	TRBD2	TRBV6-4	TRBJ2-2	CASSDGAGDDTGELFF	TGTGCCAGCAGTGACGGGGCGGGGGATGACACCGGGGAGCTGTTTTTT
NA	18	NA	TRBV11-2	TRBJ1-5	CASSLAARGGTPGRAQHF	TGTGCCAGCAGCCTAGCGGCCCGCGGTGGAACCCCTGGCCGGGCCCAGCATTTT
NA	18	NA	TRBV4-3	TRBJ1-3	CASSQDLGQGGSGNTIYF	TGCGCCAGCAGCCAAGATCTGGGGCAGGGCGGATCTGGAAACACCATATATTTT
few	11	NA	TRBV2	TRBJ2-5	CASRRGETQYF	TGTGCCAGCAGGCGAGGGGAGACCCAGTACTTC
NA	13	NA	TRBV27	TRBJ2-7	CASSLTSSYEQYF	TGTGCCAGCAGTTTAACCAGCTCCTACGAGCAGTACTTC
few	13	NA	TRBV5-4	TRBJ2-7	CASTLPGSYEQYF	TGTGCCAGCACCCTCCCAGGCTCCTACGAGCAGTACTTC
NA	16	NA	TRBV11-2	TRBJ2-5	CASSPTPRGREETQYF	TGTGCCAGCAGCCCCACCCCCCGGGGGCGGGAGGAGACCCAGTACTTC
NA	15	NA	TRBV19	TRBJ1-3	CASSLDSVSGNTIYF	TGTGCCAGTAGTTTGGACTCAGTCTCTGGAAACACCATATATTTT
NA	16	TRBD1	TRBV2	TRBJ1-1	CASSDRSGTGGTEAFF	TGTGCCAGCAGTGATCGGTCCGGGACAGGGGGAACTGAAGCTTTCTTT
NA	13	NA	TRBV9	TRBJ2-7	CASSVGLSYEQYF	TGTGCCAGCAGCGTGGGACTGTCCTACGAGCAGTACTTC
NA	20	TRBD1	TRBV5-1	TRBJ1-1	CASYTQPGQGRNRAVAEAFF	TGCGCCAGCTACACCCAACCAGGACAGGGTCGGAATCGGGCGGTGGCTGAAGCTTTCTTT
NA	15	NA	TRBV6-6	TRBJ1-5	CASKAWGEFNQPQHF	TGTGCCAGCAAGGCTTGGGGGGAGTTCAATCAGCCCCAGCATTTT
NA	18	NA	TRBV4-1	TRBJ2-3	CASSQGQGNSLGTDTQYF	TGCGCCAGCAGCCAAGGGCAGGGAAACTCTTTGGGGACAGATACGCAGTATTTT
NA	15	NA	TRBV5-1	TRBJ1-2	CASSLSGTTFYGYTF	TGCGCCAGCAGCTTATCGGGAACCACTTTCTATGGCTACACCTTC
few	15	NA	TRBV6-5	TRBJ1-1	CASSYSTQGNTEAFF	TGTGCCAGCAGTTACTCGACCCAGGGGAACACTGAAGCTTTCTTT
NA	14	NA	TRBV7-2	TRBJ2-1	CASSLGGGYNEQFF	TGTGCCAGCAGCTTAGGAGGGGGCTACAATGAGCAGTTCTTC
NA	17	NA	TRBV5-1	TRBJ1-3	CASSLWASVDSGNTIYF	TGCGCCAGCAGCTTGTGGGCCTCAGTTGACTCTGGAAACACCATATATTTT
few	15	NA	TRBV4-1	TRBJ1-4	CASSQDEAGREKLFF	TGCGCCAGCAGCCAAGATGAGGCAGGGCGTGAAAAACTGTTTTTT
NA	14	TRBD1	TRBV4-1	TRBJ1-2	CASSQEDRGNGYTF	TGCGCCAGCAGCCAAGAGGACAGGGGGAATGGCTACACCTTC
NA	12	NA	TRBV29-1	TRBJ1-1	CSAQPGNTEAFF	TGCAGCGCCCAACCGGGGAACACTGAAGCTTTCTTT
NA	13	NA	TRBV5-5	TRBJ2-5	CASSWAAQETQYF	TGTGCCAGCAGCTGGGCAGCTCAAGAGACCCAGTACTTC
NA	16	NA	TRBV30	TRBJ2-2	CAWSVWATQNTGELFF	TGTGCCTGGAGTGTATGGGCTACTCAAAACACCGGGGAGCTGTTTTTT
NA	16	TRBD2	TRBV12-5	TRBJ2-3	CASALGTSGGVDTQYF	TGTGCTAGTGCCCTCGGAACTAGCGGGGGGGTAGATACGCAGTATTTT
once	13	NA	TRBV19	TRBJ2-6	CASSIPGANVLTF	TGTGCCAGTAGTATTCCAGGGGCCAACGTCCTGACTTTC
NA	12	NA	TRBV6-7	TRBJ1-1	CASSKQNTEAFF	TGTGCCAGCAGCAAGCAGAACACTGAAGCTTTCTTT
NA	17	TRBD2	TRBV7-3	TRBJ2-2	CASSLGGGAGNTGELFF	TGTGCCAGCAGCTTAGGCGGGGGGGCCGGGAACACCGGGGAGCTGTTTTTT
NA	14	TRBD1	TRBV6-5	TRBJ1-2	CASSLQGAGYGYTF	TGTGCCAGCAGTTTACAGGGGGCAGGCTATGGCTACACCTTC
NA	13	NA	TRBV25-1	TRBJ1-1	CASSVTGNTEAFF	TGTGCCAGCAGTGTGACAGGGAACACTGAAGCTTTCTTT
once	13	NA	TRBV18	TRBJ1-2	CASSPRHLYGYTF	TGTGCCAGCTCACCTAGACATCTCTATGGCTACACCTTC
NA	15	NA	TRBV7-8	TRBJ2-1	CASSPMRSSYNEQFF	TGTGCCAGCAGCCCCATGAGGAGCTCCTACAATGAGCAGTTCTTC
NA	14	NA	TRBV7-2	TRBJ2-3	CASSLDAGTDTQYF	TGTGCCAGCAGCTTAGACGCGGGCACAGATACGCAGTATTTT
NA	14	NA	TRBV5-1	TRBJ2-7	CASSLGSAGGEQYF	TGCGCCAGCAGCCTGGGAAGCGCGGGCGGGGAGCAGTACTTC
NA	14	NA	TRBV6-5	TRBJ1-6	CASSYVSEPRPLHF	TGTGCCAGCAGTTACGTATCAGAACCCCGACCCCTCCACTTT
NA	18	TRBD2	TRBV10-3	TRBJ2-3	CAISEFGPSGGAVDTQYF	TGTGCCATCAGTGAGTTTGGTCCTAGCGGGGGGGCCGTAGATACGCAGTATTTT
NA	13	TRBD2	TRBV9	TRBJ2-3	CASNSGGANTQYF	TGTGCCAGCAACAGCGGGGGGGCGAATACGCAGTATTTT
NA	10	NA	TRBV29-1	TRBJ1-1	CSAGNTEAFF	TGCAGCGCCGGGAACACTGAAGCTTTCTTT
NA	15	TRBD1	TRBV6-5	TRBJ2-7	CASRTPGQGLHEQYF	TGTGCCAGCAGGACCCCGGGACAGGGGCTCCACGAGCAGTACTTC
NA	15	NA	TRBV11-2	TRBJ2-2	CASSFVSANTGELFF	TGTGCCAGCAGCTTTGTCTCCGCGAACACCGGGGAGCTGTTTTTT
NA	14	NA	TRBV7-2	TRBJ1-2	CASSLVGAGYGYTF	TGTGCCAGCAGCTTAGTAGGGGCCGGCTATGGCTACACCTTC
NA	16	NA	TRBV30	TRBJ2-2	CAWSVDRGAGTGELFF	TGTGCCTGGAGCGTCGATCGGGGGGCGGGCACCGGGGAGCTGTTTTTT